This T cell receptor beta chain was recovered during a study of response to subunit inactivated influenza vaccine. Study-wide findings and caveats: Authors suggested each seasonal flu vaccination may recruit only limited numbers of new T cells.

The ends were cut back, 3 bases at V and 0 bases at J, with 12 bases in the middle. The length of the CDR3 is 15 residues. Germline CDR1 MDHEN, CDR2 SYDVKM. For this clonotype: Its specificity is not known.

MiXCR, run by TCRdb on the RT-PCR reads, gives a single entry per CDR3 protein. Of a few hundred thousand distinct CDR3 sequences listed, approximately 21% are singletons. The gene calls are TRBV28 and TRBJ2-7, with D possibly being TRBD1 or TRBD2 (5 bases each). This sample comprised PBMCs from blood, obtained about 20 months after vaccination. The receptor was isolated from a man aged 45 to 70 who received an inactivated influenza vaccine. The CDR3 DNA reads as TGTGCCAGCAGTTTGTTTGGGACGAGCTCCTACGAGCAGTACTTC. Its protein product is CASSLFGTSSYEQYF.